This T cell receptor beta chain is drawn from a study of blood T cell repertoires in COVID-19. Study-wide background: The samples span acute and convalescent COVID-19 from the United States, Italy and Spain. In each case, the material was cDNA or gDNA derived from T cells, B-cell-depleted T cells, or PBMCs.

Per the original methods: The assay estimated nucleated cells by amplifying reference gene primers. Some clones are missing from TCRdb's copy, which holds only in-frame ones; the method was immunoSEQ multiplex PCR. D and trimming come from the DNA, and the V and J calls and clone size come from that table. The sample contains a few hundred thousand clones, more than 75% of which appear only once. CDR3 size: 19 residues. The ends lost 3 bases at V and 5 bases at J; junction bases unmatched: 18. The germline CDR1 and CDR2 sequences are LNHDA and SQIVND (reference sequence). The sample was peripheral blood. This clonotype was sampled from a human donor with acute or convalescent COVID-19. The donor label of this sample is uncertain. The chain employs TRBV19 and TRBJ1-2, with TRBD1 matching over 10 bases. CDR3 protein: CASSILRRGQGSAGYGYTF. The CDR3 DNA is TGTGCCAGTAGTATTTTACGCCGGGGACAGGGGTCCGCGGGTTATGGCTACACCTTC.